This T cell receptor beta chain was obtained from a study of shared clonotypes between healthy human individuals. Whole-study findings and limits: Larger estimated richness was generally recorded for naive subsets relative to memory subsets. Inspection by rarefaction showed sorted-subset sequencing to be incomplete despite large depth.

Germline V gene data show CDR1 as MGHRA and CDR2 as YSYEKL. CDR3 length equals 15 residues. The V and J ends lost 4 bases and 5 bases respectively, with 17 bases between them. Recent acute infections and vaccinations were absent in the healthy HIV-negative adult donors. This clone was recorded many times. Its target is not known. Sequencing was performed with immunoSEQ multiplex PCR; in TCRdb, only in-frame clones are kept and a portion is missing. The sample yields about 670,000 clones, approximately 79% seen once. Sequences were obtained from memory CD4+ T cells sorted from blood. The subset was: CD45RA-negative fraction. The source is a woman aged 25 to 39 in good health. The V and J genes are TRBV4-1 and TRBJ1-2; D is undetermined. The CDR3: CASSPEAGIWYGYTF. CDR3 nucleotide sequence: TGCGCCAGCAGCCCCGAAGCGGGGATTTGGTATGGCTACACCTTC.